The 32 T cell receptor beta chains reported below all come from one sample, sequenced in a study of control samples from healthy donors and cancer patients. Sequencing was performed with immunoSEQ multiplex PCR; in TCRdb, only in-frame clones are kept and a portion is missing. The table records roughly 100,000 clones, 85% to 90% of them present only once. Sequenced sample: PBMCs. Receptors were obtained from a man in his sixties with lung cancer.

The chain joins TRBV24-1 to TRBJ2-2; TRBD1 matches at 10 bases. Unmatched junction bases numbered 7, after V lost 4 bases and J lost 6 bases. Germline CDR1 reads KGHDR; CDR2 reads SFDVKD. The CDR3 sequence is 16 residues long. CDR3 DNA: TGTGCCACCAGTGACCCGGGACAGGGGAGGGCCGGGGAGCTGTTTTTT. Residues: CATSDPGQGRAGELFF.

The CDR3 DNA reads TGTGCCAGCAGAACACGGGGATTTCTTAACTATGGCTACACCTTC. It specifies CASRTRGFLNYGYTF. V gene TRBV27 combines with J gene TRBJ1-2; no definite D call. V was shortened by 6 bases and J by 1 base, with 15 bases between the two germline ends. Germline values: CDR1 MNHEY, CDR2 SMNVEV (reference sequence). The CDR3 spans 15 residues.

This rearrangement joins TRBV7-9 to TRBJ2-3; D is uncertain. The germline V and J ends were trimmed by 3 bases and 0 bases, with 7 bases remaining between them. The CDR3 has 14 amino acids. The germline V gene encodes CDR1 SEHNR and CDR2 FQNEAQ (reference sequence). The CDR3 sequence is CASSFDTSTDTQYF. CDR3 DNA sequence: TGTGCCAGCAGCTTCGATACTAGCACAGATACGCAGTATTTT.

This sequence joins TRBV29-1 and TRBJ1-6; TRBD1 agrees at 7 bases. The CDR3 is 13 residues long. V shed 6 bases, J shed 8 bases, and the junction held 7 bases outside the gene matches. Per germline, CDR1 SQVTM and CDR2 ANQGSEA. The CDR3 sequence: CSVARGEDSPLHF. CDR3 sequence (DNA): TGCAGCGTCGCCAGGGGGGAGGATTCACCCCTCCACTTT.

The chain uses TRBV9 and TRBJ2-2; 7 bases align to TRBD1. Germline CDR1 is SGDLS and CDR2 is YYNGEE. J was trimmed by 4 bases and V by 0 bases; bases with no gene match: 6. This CDR3 is built from 16 residues. The CDR3 region is CASSVEGAPATGELFF. CDR3 DNA sequence: TGTGCCAGCAGCGTAGAGGGGGCGCCGGCCACCGGGGAGCTGTTTTTT.

CDR3 residues: CATSDLQGPGDEQFF. The CDR3 bases are TGTGCCACCAGTGATCTCCAGGGCCCGGGGGATGAGCAGTTCTTC. The chain uses TRBV24-1 and TRBJ2-1; a weak D match, TRBD2 (6 bases). CDR3 length equals 15 residues. Looked up from germline, CDR1 is KGHDR and CDR2 is SFDVKD. V was cut by 3 bases and J by 8 bases, with 16 bases left in between.

In its sample, this clone was seen a few times. V is TRBV6-4 and J is TRBJ2-1, with D possibly TRBD2 on 6 matching bases. Germline-derived CDR1 and CDR2 are MRHNA and SNTAGT. The CDR3 covers 13 residues. V was shortened by 0 bases and J by 6 bases, with 6 bases between the two germline ends. The CDR3: CASSDSAGNEQFF. The CDR3, as DNA: TGTGCCAGCAGTGACTCAGCGGGCAATGAGCAGTTCTTC.

This rearrangement joins TRBV3-1 (or the pseudogene TRBV3-2) to TRBJ2-7, with 10 bases fitting TRBD2. Looked up from germline, CDR1 is LGHDT and CDR2 is YNNKEL (reference sequence). V was pared by 6 bases and J by 7 bases, with 9 bases of the junction left unmatched. The CDR3 covers 14 residues. In nucleotides, the CDR3 is TGTGCCAGCAGGTCAGCGGGGGGGCCCCGTGAGCAGTACTTC. This sequence encodes CASRSAGGPREQYF.

The V call is TRBV5-1, the J call TRBJ2-1, with D possibly TRBD2 on 6 matching bases. Germline values: CDR1 SGHRS, CDR2 YFSETQ. The V and J ends lost 4 bases and 10 bases respectively, with 9 bases between them. The length of the CDR3 is 11 residues. The CDR3 bases are TGCGCCAGCAGCATGGGGGGAGAGCAGTTCTTC. This codes for CASSMGGEQFF.

The chain uses TRBV11-3 and TRBJ1-1; no reliable D call. Germline CDR1 is SGHNT and CDR2 is YENEEA. This CDR3 has 14 amino acids. The ends were cut back, 5 bases at V and 1 base at J, with 11 bases in the middle. CDR3 bases: TGTGCCAGCAGCATAGGCACGGCGAACACTGAAGCTTTCTTT. Its translation: CASSIGTANTEAFF. The complete variable domain, with remaining parts taken from reference TRBV11-3 and TRBJ1-1, reads EAGVVQSPRYKIIEKKQPVAFWCNPISGHNTLYWYLQNLGQGPELLIRYENEEAVDDSQLPKDRFSAERLKGVDSTLKIQPAELGDSAVYLCASSIGTANTEAFFGQGTRLTVV.

The genes are TRBV10-1 and TRBJ2-7, with D maybe TRBD2 (6 bases). Germline V gives CDR1 WNHNN, CDR2 SYGVQD (reference sequence). V was shortened by 7 bases and J by 0 bases, with 19 bases between the two germline ends. This CDR3 is built from 16 residues. CDR3 sequence: CASTPREGRSSYEQYV. The CDR3 DNA reads as TGCGCCAGCACCCCACGAGAAGGGAGGAGCTCCTACGAGCAGTACGTC.

This chain uses TRBV18 with TRBJ2-1, with D possibly matching TRBD1 (5 bases). This CDR3 is built from 13 residues. Looked up from germline, CDR1 is KGHSH and CDR2 is LQKENI. V was cut by 2 bases and J by 9 bases, with 11 bases left in between. The CDR3 protein is CASSPRTPSEQFF. CDR3 bases: TGTGCCAGCTCACCAAGGACACCAAGTGAGCAGTTCTTC.

This clone was counted a single time. At one of its ends the junction is not consistent with the germline gene, which may arise from a read error. Other nucleotide sequences in the sample specify the same CDR3. This chain links TRBV5-6 with TRBJ2-2; no firm D call. Germline V gene lookup returns CDR1 SGHDT and CDR2 YYEEEE. The CDR3 runs 11 residues. CDR3 coding DNA: TGTGCCAGCAGCTCCACCCGGGAGCTGTTTTTT. The encoded protein is CASSSTRELFF.

The V gene is TRBV5-5, the J gene TRBJ1-2; 8 nucleotides line up with TRBD1. The CDR3 is 15 amino acids. Trimming at V came to 5 bases and at J to 6 bases, leaving 12 bases not matched to a gene. Germline V gives CDR1 SGHKS, CDR2 YYEKEE (reference sequence). The CDR3 DNA follows: TGTGCCAGCAGTCCCGGGGACAGGTGGAATGATGGCTACACCTTC. The encoded protein is CASSPGDRWNDGYTF.

The J gene is TRBJ1-4, the V gene TRBV6-1; TRBD1 might be the D (6 bases). CDR3 length: 16 residues. CDR1 is MNHNS and CDR2 is SASEGT in the germline V gene. Between the trimmed V and J ends, which lost 1 base and 7 bases, there was a span of 16 bases. This chain's CDR3 is CASSEVGGGYSEKLFF. In DNA form, the CDR3 reads TGTGCCAGCAGTGAAGTCGGGGGGGGCTATTCTGAAAAACTGTTTTTT.

The chain couples TRBV29-1 to TRBJ1-2, with TRBD1 identical over 9 bases. Germline loops: CDR1 SQVTM, CDR2 ANQGSEA. The CDR3 length is 13 residues. V lost 8 bases to trimming and J lost 5 bases; unmatched junction nucleotides: 9. The CDR3 DNA reads TGCAGCATTGTGGTCGGGACAGGGTATGGCTACACCTTC. The encoded protein is CSIVVGTGYGYTF.

This clone was seen just once. The rearrangement joins TRBV19 to TRBJ1-2, with 11 bases fitting TRBD1. The germline gives CDR1 LNHDA, CDR2 SQIVND (reference sequence). The CDR3 has 13 residues. The V and J ends lost 6 bases and 6 bases, in that order; junction bases with no gene match: 3. The CDR3 coding sequence is TGTGCCAGTAGGGACAGGGGGCCAGATGGCTACACCTTC. Translation gives CASRDRGPDGYTF.

The chain combines TRBV6-5 with TRBJ2-1; no clear D gene. There are 11 residues in the CDR3. Germline V CDR1 and CDR2: MNHEY, SVGAGI. With 6 bases removed from V and 6 bases from J, the gap between germline ends came to 6 bases. The DNA of the CDR3 is TGTGCCAGCAGGGCCCTCAATGAGCAGTTCTTC. Translated: CASRALNEQFF.

This sequence joins TRBV7-2 and TRBJ1-2, with D possibly matching TRBD1 (5 bases). V lost 3 bases and J lost 2, with 10 bases in between. The CDR3 loop spans 14 amino acids. The V gene's germline CDR1 is SGHTA and CDR2 FQGNSA. CDR3 nucleotides: TGTGCCAGCAGCTTTGACAGTCTCAACTATGGCTACACCTTC. Amino acids: CASSFDSLNYGYTF.

The rearrangement links TRBV7-9 to TRBJ2-1, with 7 bases fitting TRBD2. The germline V gene encodes CDR1 SEHNR and CDR2 FQNEAQ (reference sequence). The CDR3 loop spans 17 amino acids. Losses at the gene ends were 6 bases for V and 1 base for J; bases not matched to a gene: 12. CDR3 DNA sequence: TGTGCCAGCAGTTCAAACGGAGGCGGGGGATCCTACAATGAGCAGTTCTTC. It is translated as CASSSNGGGGSYNEQFF.

This clone was seen just once. CDR3 bases: TGTGCCAGCAGCCAGGGGGGACAGGGTGGACAGCCCCAGCATTTT. The encoded protein is CASSQGGQGGQPQHF. The V gene is TRBV27, the J gene TRBJ1-5, with TRBD1 matching over 9 bases. V dropped 6 bases and J dropped 7; count of bases not matched to a gene: 10. Germline V gene sequence: CDR1 MNHEY, CDR2 SMNVEV (reference sequence). The CDR3 loop spans 15 amino acids.

This clone was detected once. V gene TRBV11-3 combines with J gene TRBJ2-1; D remains ambiguous. CDR1 is SGHNT, CDR2 YENEEA, per germline. The CDR3 has 15 residues. V lost 1 base and J lost 5, with 12 bases in between. The chain's CDR3 is CASSLGSPWDNEQFF. The CDR3 DNA sequence: TGTGCCAGCAGCTTAGGGTCGCCATGGGACAATGAGCAGTTCTTC.

The chain combines TRBV7-9 with TRBJ1-2; possible D gene TRBD1, 5 bases. The CDR3 has 16 residues. Between the trimmed V and J ends, which lost 5 bases and 0 bases, there was a span of 16 bases. CDR1 and CDR2 from the germline V gene are SEHNR and FQNEAQ (reference sequence). The CDR3 loop reads CASSPSGQSTNYGYTF. The CDR3 DNA reads as TGTGCCAGCAGCCCTTCGGGGCAGTCCACTAACTATGGCTACACCTTC.

The CDR3 loop is CATSASGTRNTDTQYF. The CDR3 DNA reads TGTGCCACCAGTGCCTCCGGGACTAGGAACACAGATACGCAGTATTTT. The rearrangement joins TRBV24-1 to TRBJ2-3; the match to TRBD2 covers 8 bases. V dropped 5 bases and J dropped 2; count of bases not matched to a gene: 8. The CDR3 has 16 residues. In germline, CDR1 is KGHDR, CDR2 SFDVKD.

The CDR3 loop reads CASSIIQGSEAFF. DNA of the CDR3: TGTGCCAGTAGTATAATTCAGGGGTCTGAAGCTTTCTTT. The rearrangement joins TRBV19 to TRBJ1-1, with D tentatively TRBD1 (6 bases). The V and J ends lost 2 bases and 6 bases respectively, with 10 bases between them. CDR3 length: 13 amino acids. Germline V gene lookup returns CDR1 LNHDA and CDR2 SQIVND (reference sequence).

The rearrangement uses TRBV19 and TRBJ2-3; 7 nucleotides match TRBD2. The CDR3 runs to 13 residues. In germline, CDR1 is LNHDA, CDR2 SQIVND (reference sequence). V was pared by 8 bases and J by 2 bases, with 4 bases of the junction left unmatched. The CDR3 spells CASREAATDTQYF. The CDR3 coding sequence is TGTGCCAGTCGGGAGGCGGCCACAGATACGCAGTATTTT.

This clone was found a few times. J is TRBJ1-4 and V is TRBV3-1 (or the pseudogene TRBV3-2); TRBD1 matches 12 bases. The CDR3 totals 16 residues. V dropped 3 bases and J dropped 6; count of bases not matched to a gene: 5. Germline CDR1 reads LGHDT; CDR2 reads YNNKEL (reference sequence). The CDR3 loop reads CASSHGTGGMDEKLFF. The CDR3 nucleotides are TGTGCCAGCAGCCATGGGACAGGGGGCATGGATGAAAAACTGTTTTTT.

V is TRBV5-6 and J is TRBJ1-2; D gene unclear. This CDR3 has 12 residues. Per germline, CDR1 SGHDT and CDR2 YYEEEE. With 4 bases removed from V and 3 bases from J, the gap between germline ends came to 7 bases. In nucleotides, the CDR3 is TGTGCCAGCAGCGCGATTGACTATGGCTACACCTTC. Translating gives CASSAIDYGYTF.

In nucleotides, the CDR3 is TGTGCCAGCAGCCCCAGGGGCCGGAGCACTGAAGCTTTCTTT. Translating gives CASSPRGRSTEAFF. The V call is TRBV7-9, the J call TRBJ1-1; D perhaps matches TRBD1 (6 bases). Per germline, CDR1 SEHNR and CDR2 FQNEAQ (reference sequence). This CDR3 region has 14 residues. V lost 5 bases and J 4 bases, leaving 14 bases between the germline ends.

V usage is TRBV14 and J usage is TRBJ1-2, with D possibly TRBD1 on 6 matching bases. The V and J ends lost 1 base and 6 bases respectively, with 9 bases between them. The germline CDR1 and CDR2 sequences are SGHDN and FVKESK. This CDR3 has 13 residues. The CDR3 bases are TGTGCCAGCAGCCAAGCTACAGGGAATGGCTACACCTTC. Protein product: CASSQATGNGYTF.

Note on this clone: The same CDR3 arises from other DNA sequences in this sample as well. This chain joins TRBV7-9 and TRBJ2-5; maybe TRBD2 (5 bases). Germline loops: CDR1 SEHNR, CDR2 FQNEAQ (reference sequence). V was cut by 1 base and J by 5 bases, with 8 bases left in between. CDR3 length: 13 amino acids. The CDR3 DNA is TGTGCCAGCAGCTTAGGAGGGCAGGAGACCCAGTACTTC. This translates into CASSLGGQETQYF.

The DNA of the CDR3 is TGTGCCAGCAGTGAGACCTACGAGCAGTACTTC. Translating it yields CASSETYEQYF. This chain links TRBV2 with TRBJ2-7; D ambiguous. The V and J ends lost 3 bases and 2 bases respectively, with 2 bases between them. Germline CDR1 SNHLY, CDR2 FYNNEI. The CDR3 is 11 residues long. Variable domain in full (rest from reference TRBV2 and TRBJ2-7): EPEVTQTPSHQVTQMGQEVILRCVPISNHLYFYWYRQILGQKVEFLVSFYNNEISEKSEIFDDQFSVERPDGSNFTLKIRSTKLEDSAMYFCASSETYEQYFGPGTRLTVT.